The clone carrying this TCR beta chain was recorded many times. The germline V gene encodes CDR1 SNHLY and CDR2 FYNNEI. Losses at the gene ends were 4 bases for V and 3 bases for J; bases not matched to a gene: 10. The CDR3 runs 16 residues. In building TCR beta libraries, iRepertoire HTBI primers were used together with Arm-PCR of CDR3 regions. Original data processing: Identification yielded 60 or so TRBV and about 15 TRBJ segments across samples. Using its own MiXCR run on the multiplex PCR reads, TCRdb lists one record per CDR3 protein. The V and J calls come from TCRdb's annotation, not from the publication. The sample holds hundreds of thousands of distinct CDR3 sequences, around 17% seen once. Time point of the sample: newly diagnosed GD, antithyroid drugs for less than 3 months. Making the TCR library involved RNA that had been extracted from PBMCs. This entry is derived from a study of regulatory T cells in long-lasting Graves disease.

This sample was shared with a second study, whose subject was T cells in Graves' hyperthyroidism and ophthalmopathy.

This receptor was obtained from a woman aged 30 to 39 with Graves disease. The genes are TRBV2 and TRBJ1-2, with 8 bases lining up with TRBD1. The sample in question was peripheral blood mononuclear cells (PBMCs), obtained at new diagnosis, from a patient treated with antithyroid drugs. DNA for the CDR3: TGTGCCAGCAGTGGGGGACAGGTAGCCCTATACTATGGCTACACCTTC. It specifies CASSGGQVALYYGYTF. The full variable domain, rest sourced from reference TRBV2 and TRBJ1-2, is EPEVTQTPSHQVTQMGQEVILRCVPISNHLYFYWYRQILGQKVEFLVSFYNNEISEKSEIFDDQFSVERPDGSNFTLKIRSTKLEDSAMYFCASSGGQVALYYGYTFGSGTRLTVV.